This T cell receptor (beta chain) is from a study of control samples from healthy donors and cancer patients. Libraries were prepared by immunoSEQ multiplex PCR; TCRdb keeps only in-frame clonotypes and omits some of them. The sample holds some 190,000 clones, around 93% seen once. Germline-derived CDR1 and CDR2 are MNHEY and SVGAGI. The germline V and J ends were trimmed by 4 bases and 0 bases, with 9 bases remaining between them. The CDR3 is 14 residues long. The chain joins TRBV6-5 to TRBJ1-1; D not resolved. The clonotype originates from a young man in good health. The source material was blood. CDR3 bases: TGTGCCAGCAGTTCCCCTTCTATGAACACTGAAGCTTTCTTT. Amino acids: CASSSPSMNTEAFF.